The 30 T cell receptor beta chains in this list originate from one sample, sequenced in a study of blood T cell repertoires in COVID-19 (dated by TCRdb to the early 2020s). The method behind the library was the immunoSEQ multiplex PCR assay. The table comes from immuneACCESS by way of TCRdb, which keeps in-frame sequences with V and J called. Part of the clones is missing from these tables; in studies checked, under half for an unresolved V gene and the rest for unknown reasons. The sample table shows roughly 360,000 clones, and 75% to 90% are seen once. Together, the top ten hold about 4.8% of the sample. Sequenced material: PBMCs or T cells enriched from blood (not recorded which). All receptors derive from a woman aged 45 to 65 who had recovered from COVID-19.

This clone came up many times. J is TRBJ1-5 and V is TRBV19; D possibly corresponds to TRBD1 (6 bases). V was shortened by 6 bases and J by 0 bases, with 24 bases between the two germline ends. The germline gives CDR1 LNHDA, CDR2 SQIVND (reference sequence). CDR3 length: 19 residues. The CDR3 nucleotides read TGTGCCAGTAGCACCCTGTCCCGGGGGGCCGCTTATAGCAATCAGCCCCAGCATTTT. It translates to CASSTLSRGAAYSNQPQHF.

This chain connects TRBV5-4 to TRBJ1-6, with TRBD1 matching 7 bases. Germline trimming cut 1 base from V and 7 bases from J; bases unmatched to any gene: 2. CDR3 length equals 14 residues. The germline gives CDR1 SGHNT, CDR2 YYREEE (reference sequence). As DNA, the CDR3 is TGTGCCAGCAGCTTGACAGGGGTCAATTCACCCCTCCACTTT. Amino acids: CASSLTGVNSPLHF.

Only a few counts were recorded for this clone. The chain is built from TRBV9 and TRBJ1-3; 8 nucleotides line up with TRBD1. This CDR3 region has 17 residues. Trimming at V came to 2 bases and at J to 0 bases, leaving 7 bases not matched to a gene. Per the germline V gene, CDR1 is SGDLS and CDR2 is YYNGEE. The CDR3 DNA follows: TGTGCCAGCAGCGTTGGGGACAGGTCCTACTCTGGAAACACCATATATTTT. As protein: CASSVGDRSYSGNTIYF.

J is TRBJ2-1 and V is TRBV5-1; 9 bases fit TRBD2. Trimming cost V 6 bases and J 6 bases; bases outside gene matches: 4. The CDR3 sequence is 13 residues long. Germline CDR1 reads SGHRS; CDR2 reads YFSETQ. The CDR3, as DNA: TGCGCCAGCAAGCGGGGGGCCCCCAATGAGCAGTTCTTC. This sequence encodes CASKRGAPNEQFF. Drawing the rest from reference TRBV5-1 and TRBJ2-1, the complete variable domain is KAGVTQTPRYLIKTRGQQVTLSCSPISGHRSVSWYQQTPGQGLQFLFEYFSETQRNKGNFPGRFSGRQFSNSRSEMNVSTLELGDSALYLCASKRGAPNEQFFGPGTRLTVL.

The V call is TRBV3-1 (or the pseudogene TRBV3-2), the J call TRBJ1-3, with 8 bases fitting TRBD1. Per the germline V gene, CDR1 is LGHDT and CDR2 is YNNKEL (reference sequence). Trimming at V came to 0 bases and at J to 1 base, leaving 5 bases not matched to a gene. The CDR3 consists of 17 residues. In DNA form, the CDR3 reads TGTGCCAGCAGCCAAGATGAATGGGACAGGTCTGGAAACACCATATATTTT. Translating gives CASSQDEWDRSGNTIYF.

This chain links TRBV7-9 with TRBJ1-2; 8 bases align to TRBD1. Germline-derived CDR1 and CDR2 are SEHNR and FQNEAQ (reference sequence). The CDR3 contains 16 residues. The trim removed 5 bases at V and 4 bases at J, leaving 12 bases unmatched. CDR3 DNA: TGTGCCAGCAGCACTTGGACAGGGCCCGCTCTCTATGGCTACACCTTC. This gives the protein CASSTWTGPALYGYTF.

This CDR3 reads CASSGGQGFYEQYF. CDR3 coding DNA: TGTGCCAGCAGCGGCGGACAGGGGTTTTACGAGCAGTACTTC. The chain employs TRBV4-2 and TRBJ2-7; 9 bases fit TRBD1. Germline-derived CDR1 and CDR2 are LGHNA and YNFKEQ. The CDR3 covers 14 residues. Trimming cost V 5 bases and J 4 bases; bases outside gene matches: 6.

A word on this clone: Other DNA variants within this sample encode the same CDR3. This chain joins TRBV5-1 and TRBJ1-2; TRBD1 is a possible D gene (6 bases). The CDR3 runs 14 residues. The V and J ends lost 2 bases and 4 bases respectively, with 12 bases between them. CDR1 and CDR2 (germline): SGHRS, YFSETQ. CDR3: CASSFNRALYGYTF. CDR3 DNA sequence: TGCGCCAGCAGCTTTAACAGGGCTCTCTATGGCTACACCTTC.

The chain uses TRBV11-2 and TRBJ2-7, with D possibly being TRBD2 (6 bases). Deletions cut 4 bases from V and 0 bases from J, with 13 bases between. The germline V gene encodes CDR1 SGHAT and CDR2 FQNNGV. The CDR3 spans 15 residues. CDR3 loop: CASSSIRGGSYEQYF. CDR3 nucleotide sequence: TGTGCCAGCAGCTCGATTCGGGGAGGCTCCTACGAGCAGTACTTC.

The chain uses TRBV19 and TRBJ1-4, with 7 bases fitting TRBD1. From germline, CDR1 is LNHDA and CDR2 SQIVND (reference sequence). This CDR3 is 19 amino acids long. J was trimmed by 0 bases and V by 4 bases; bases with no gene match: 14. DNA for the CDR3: TGTGCCAGTAGTAGATCCACTGGACAGGCGGCCTCAACTAATGAAAAACTGTTTTTT. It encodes CASSRSTGQAASTNEKLFF.

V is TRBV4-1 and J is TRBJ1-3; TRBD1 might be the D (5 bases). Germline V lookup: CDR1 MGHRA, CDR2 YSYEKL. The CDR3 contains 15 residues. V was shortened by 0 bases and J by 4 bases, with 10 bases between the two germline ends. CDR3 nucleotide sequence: TGCGCCAGCAGCCAAGAGTCGGCAGGGGGAAACACCATATATTTT. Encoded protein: CASSQESAGGNTIYF.

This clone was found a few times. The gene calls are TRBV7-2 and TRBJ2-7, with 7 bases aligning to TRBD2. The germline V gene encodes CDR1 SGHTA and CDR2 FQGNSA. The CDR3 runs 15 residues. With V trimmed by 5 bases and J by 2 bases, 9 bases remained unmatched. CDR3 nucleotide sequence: TGTGCCAGCAGCCCCTCAGCGGGGCTACCCTACGAGCAGTACTTC. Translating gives CASSPSAGLPYEQYF.

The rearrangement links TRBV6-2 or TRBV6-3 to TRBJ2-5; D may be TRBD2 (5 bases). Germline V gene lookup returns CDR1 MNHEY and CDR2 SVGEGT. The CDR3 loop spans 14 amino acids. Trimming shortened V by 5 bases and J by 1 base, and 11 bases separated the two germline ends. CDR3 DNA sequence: TGTGCCAGCAGTCCCCAGCGGCCCCAAGAGACCCAGTACTTC. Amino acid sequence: CASSPQRPQETQYF.

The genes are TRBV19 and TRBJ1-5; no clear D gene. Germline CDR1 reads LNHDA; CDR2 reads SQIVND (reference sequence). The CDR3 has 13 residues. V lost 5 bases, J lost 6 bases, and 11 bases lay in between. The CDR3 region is CASSPERGQPQHF. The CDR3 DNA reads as TGTGCCAGTAGTCCAGAACGGGGTCAGCCCCAGCATTTT.

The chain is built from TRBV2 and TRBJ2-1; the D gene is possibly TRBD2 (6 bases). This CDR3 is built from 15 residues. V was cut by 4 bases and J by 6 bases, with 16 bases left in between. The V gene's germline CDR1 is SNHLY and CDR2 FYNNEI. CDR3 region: CASSGWLAFSNEQFF. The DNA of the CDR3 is TGTGCCAGCAGTGGTTGGCTAGCGTTCAGCAATGAGCAGTTCTTC.

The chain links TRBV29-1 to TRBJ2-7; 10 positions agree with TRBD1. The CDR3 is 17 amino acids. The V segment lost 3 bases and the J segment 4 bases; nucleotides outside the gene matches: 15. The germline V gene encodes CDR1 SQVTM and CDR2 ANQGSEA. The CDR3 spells CSVELVAGTGVLYEQYF. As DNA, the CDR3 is TGCAGCGTTGAGTTGGTGGCCGGGACAGGGGTACTTTACGAGCAGTACTTC.

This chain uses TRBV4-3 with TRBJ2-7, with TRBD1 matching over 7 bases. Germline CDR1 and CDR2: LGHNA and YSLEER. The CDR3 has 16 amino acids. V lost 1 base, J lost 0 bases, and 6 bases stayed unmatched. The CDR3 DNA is TGCGCCAGCAGCCAAGGGACAGGTTTAAGCTCCTACGAGCAGTACTTC. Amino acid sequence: CASSQGTGLSSYEQYF.

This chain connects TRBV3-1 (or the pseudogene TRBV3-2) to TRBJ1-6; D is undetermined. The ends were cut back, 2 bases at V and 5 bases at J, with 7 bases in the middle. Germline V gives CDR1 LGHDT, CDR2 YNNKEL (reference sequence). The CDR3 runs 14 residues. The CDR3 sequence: CASSQWLDNSPLHF. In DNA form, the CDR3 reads TGTGCCAGCAGCCAATGGCTCGATAATTCACCCCTCCACTTT.

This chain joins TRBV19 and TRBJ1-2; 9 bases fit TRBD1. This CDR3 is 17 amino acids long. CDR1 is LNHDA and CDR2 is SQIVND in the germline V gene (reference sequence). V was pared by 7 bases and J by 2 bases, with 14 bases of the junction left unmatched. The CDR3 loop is CASTAPSGQGRNYGYTF. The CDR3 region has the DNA TGTGCCAGTACCGCACCCTCTGGACAGGGGAGAAACTATGGCTACACCTTC.

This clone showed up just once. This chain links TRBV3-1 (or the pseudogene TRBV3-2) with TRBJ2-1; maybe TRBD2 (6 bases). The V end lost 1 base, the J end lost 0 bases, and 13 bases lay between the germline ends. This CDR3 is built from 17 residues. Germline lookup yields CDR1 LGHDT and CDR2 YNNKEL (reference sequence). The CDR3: CASSQVPAGASYNEQFF. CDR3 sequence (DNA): TGTGCCAGCAGCCAAGTCCCAGCGGGTGCCTCCTACAATGAGCAGTTCTTC.

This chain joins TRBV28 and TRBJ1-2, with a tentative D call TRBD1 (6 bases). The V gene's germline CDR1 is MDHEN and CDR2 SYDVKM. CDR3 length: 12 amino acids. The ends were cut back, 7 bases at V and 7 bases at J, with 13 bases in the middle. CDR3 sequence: CASTPRGLGYTF. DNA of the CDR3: TGTGCCAGCACCCCCAGGGGTCTTGGCTACACCTTC.

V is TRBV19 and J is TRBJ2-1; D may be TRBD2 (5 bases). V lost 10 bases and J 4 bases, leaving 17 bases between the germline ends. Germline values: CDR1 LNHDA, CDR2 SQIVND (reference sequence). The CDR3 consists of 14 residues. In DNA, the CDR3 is TGTGCCACCTCGATGGGAGCGGAGTACAATGAGCAGTTCTTC. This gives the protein CATSMGAEYNEQFF. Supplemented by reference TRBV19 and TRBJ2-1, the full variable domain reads DGGITQSPKYLFRKEGQNVTLSCEQNLNHDAMYWYRQDPGQGLRLIYYSQIVNDFQKGDIAEGYSVSREKKESFPLTVTSAQKNPTAFYLCATSMGAEYNEQFFGPGTRLTVL.

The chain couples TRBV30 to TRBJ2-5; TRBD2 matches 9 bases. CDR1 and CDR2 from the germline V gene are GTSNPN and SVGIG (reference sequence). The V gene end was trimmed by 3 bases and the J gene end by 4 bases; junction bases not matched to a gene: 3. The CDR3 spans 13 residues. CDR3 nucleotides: TGTGCCTGGAGCATACTAGCGGGAGAGACCCAGTACTTC. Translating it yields CAWSILAGETQYF.

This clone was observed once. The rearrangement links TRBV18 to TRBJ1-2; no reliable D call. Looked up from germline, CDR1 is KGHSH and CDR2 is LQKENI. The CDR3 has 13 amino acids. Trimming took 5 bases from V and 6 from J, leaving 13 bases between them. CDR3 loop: CASSTRGSDGYTF. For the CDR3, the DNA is TGTGCCAGCTCAACGAGAGGTTCCGATGGCTACACCTTC.

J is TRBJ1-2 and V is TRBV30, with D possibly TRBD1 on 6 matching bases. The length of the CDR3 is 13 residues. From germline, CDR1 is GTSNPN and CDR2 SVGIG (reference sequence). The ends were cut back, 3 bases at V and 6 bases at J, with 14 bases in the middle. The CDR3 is CAWSPRGAHGYTF. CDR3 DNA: TGTGCCTGGAGCCCCCGGGGGGCACATGGCTACACCTTC.

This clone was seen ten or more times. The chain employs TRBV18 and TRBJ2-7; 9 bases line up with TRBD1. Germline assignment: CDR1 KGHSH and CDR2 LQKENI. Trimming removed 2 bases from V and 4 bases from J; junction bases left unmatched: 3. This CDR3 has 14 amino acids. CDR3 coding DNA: TGTGCCAGCTCACCAAGGACAGGGGAATACGAGCAGTACTTC. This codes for CASSPRTGEYEQYF.

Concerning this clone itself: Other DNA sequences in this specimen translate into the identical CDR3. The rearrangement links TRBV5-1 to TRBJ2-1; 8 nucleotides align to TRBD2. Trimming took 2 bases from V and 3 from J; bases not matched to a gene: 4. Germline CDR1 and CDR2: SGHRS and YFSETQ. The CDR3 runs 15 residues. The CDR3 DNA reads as TGCGCCAGCAGCTTAAGCGGGAGTAGCTACAATGAGCAGTTCTTC. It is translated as CASSLSGSSYNEQFF.

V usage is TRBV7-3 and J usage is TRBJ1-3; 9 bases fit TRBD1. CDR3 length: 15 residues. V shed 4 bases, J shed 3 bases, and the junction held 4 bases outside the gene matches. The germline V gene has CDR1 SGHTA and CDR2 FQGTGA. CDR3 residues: CASSSTGGYGNTIYF. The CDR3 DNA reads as TGTGCCAGCAGCTCCACAGGGGGCTATGGAAACACCATATATTTT.

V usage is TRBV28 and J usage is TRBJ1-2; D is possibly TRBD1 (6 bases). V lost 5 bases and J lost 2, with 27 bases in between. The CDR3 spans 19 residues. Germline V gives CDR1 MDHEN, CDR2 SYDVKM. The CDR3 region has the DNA TGTGCCAGCAGTGGGGGGACTAGACAGGCGGATAACGGGAACTATGGCTACACCTTC. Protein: CASSGGTRQADNGNYGYTF.

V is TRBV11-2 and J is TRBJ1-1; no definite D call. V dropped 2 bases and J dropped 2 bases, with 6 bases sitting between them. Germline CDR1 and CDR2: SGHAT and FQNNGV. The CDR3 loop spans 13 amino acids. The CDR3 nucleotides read TGTGCCAGCAGCTTATCAATTAACACTGAAGCTTTCTTT. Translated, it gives CASSLSINTEAFF.